The 3 T cell receptor beta chains below all came from one sample that was sequenced in a study of cytomegalovirus exposure and HLA in healthy donors. PCR involved 60 Vbeta and 13 Jbeta primers. Some clones are missing from TCRdb's copy, which holds only in-frame ones; the method was immunoSEQ multiplex PCR. The sample shows 110,000 or so clones, 60% to 80% of them seen only once. Sequencing used PBMCs. The origin of the receptors is a man aged 50 to 60 in good health and CMV-seropositive.

This clone turned up a few times. The CDR3 loop is CASSLQGIFHGYTF. CDR3 DNA sequence: TGTGCCAGCAGCTTACAGGGGATTTTCCATGGCTACACCTTC. The chain carries TRBV5-4 and TRBJ1-2; 7 nucleotides agree with TRBD1. The CDR3 contains 14 residues. Germline V gives CDR1 SGHNT, CDR2 YYREEE (reference sequence). V dropped 2 bases and J dropped 6; count of bases not matched to a gene: 7.

The V call is TRBV4-3, the J call TRBJ2-3; TRBD2 might be the D (7 bases). This CDR3 region has 16 residues. V lost 4 bases and J lost 1, with 15 bases in between. Germline assignment: CDR1 LGHNA and CDR2 YSLEER. The CDR3 sequence: CASSLRRGGRTDTQYF. In nucleotides, the CDR3 is TGCGCCAGCAGCCTACGGAGGGGGGGTCGCACAGATACGCAGTATTTT.

This clone was counted between two and nine times. This chain connects TRBV2 to TRBJ1-1; TRBD1 might be the D (5 bases). CDR3 size: 12 residues. Trimming removed 4 bases from V and 10 bases from J, with 13 bases in between. Germline CDR1 is SNHLY and CDR2 is FYNNEI. CDR3 sequence reads: CASSADNPRAFF. In DNA, the CDR3 is TGTGCCAGCAGTGCGGACAACCCACGAGCTTTCTTT.